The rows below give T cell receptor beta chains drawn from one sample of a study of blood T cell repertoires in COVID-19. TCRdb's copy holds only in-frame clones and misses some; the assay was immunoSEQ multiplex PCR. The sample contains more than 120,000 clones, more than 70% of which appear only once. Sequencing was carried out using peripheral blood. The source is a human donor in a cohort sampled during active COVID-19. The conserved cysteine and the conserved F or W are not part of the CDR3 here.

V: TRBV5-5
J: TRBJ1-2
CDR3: ASSLGTAGYGYT

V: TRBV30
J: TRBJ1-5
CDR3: AWSLAWDQPQH

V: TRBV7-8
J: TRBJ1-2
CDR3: ASSLAGTGGIYGYT

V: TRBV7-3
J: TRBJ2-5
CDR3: ASSRGQKETQY

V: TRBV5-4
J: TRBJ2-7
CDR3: ASSLGGHYEQY

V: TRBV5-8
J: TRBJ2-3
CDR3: ASSLSGTVPTDTQY

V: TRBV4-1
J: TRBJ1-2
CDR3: ASSQGVPANYGYT

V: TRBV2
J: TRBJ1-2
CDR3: ASMSGVFGYT

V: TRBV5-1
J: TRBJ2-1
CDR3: ASSLGLGQGAYNEQF

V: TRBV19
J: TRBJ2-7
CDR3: ASSIGGFPYEQY

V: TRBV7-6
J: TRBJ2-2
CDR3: ATRDRDTGELF

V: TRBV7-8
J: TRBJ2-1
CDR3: ASSLVQTPYNEQF

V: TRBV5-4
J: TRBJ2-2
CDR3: ASSRRDRATGELF

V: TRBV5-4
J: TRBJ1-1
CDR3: ASSFWGGTEAF

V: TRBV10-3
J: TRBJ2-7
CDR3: AIGSTRAYEQY

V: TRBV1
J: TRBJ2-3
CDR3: TSSEGTRETSTDTQY

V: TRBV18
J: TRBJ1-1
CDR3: ASSKRDLNTEAF

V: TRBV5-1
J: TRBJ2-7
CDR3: ASSSRDGGVKY

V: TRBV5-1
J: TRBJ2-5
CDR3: ASSWRTGTLETQY

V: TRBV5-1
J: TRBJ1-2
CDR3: ASSPWDSLGTNGYT

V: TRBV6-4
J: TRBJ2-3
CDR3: ASRRLAGADGYTQY

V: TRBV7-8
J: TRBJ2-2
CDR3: ASSPGTGLGGELF

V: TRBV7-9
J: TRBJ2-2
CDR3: ASSPGQNTGELF

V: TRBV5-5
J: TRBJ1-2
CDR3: ASSLASWAVPANYGYT

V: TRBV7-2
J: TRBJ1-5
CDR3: ASSRNDRGGNQPQH

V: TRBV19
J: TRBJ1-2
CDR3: ASSLPQGSYT

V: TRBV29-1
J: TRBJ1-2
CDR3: SALGTDYGYT

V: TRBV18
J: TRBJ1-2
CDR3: ASSPGQGPNYGYT

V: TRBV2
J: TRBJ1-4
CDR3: ASSAAGYANEKLF

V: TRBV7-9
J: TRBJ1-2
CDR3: ASSVSGGANGYT

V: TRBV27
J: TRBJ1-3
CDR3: ASSPTGSSGNTIY

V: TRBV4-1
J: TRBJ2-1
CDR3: ASKGSAYNEQF

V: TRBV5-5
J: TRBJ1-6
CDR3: ASSLVRGNSPLH

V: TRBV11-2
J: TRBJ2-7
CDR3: ASSLDPLARGKAVL

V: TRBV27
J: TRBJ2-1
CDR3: ASSLSQGYNEQF

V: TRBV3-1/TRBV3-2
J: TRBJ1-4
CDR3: ASSQFPGQGDEKLF

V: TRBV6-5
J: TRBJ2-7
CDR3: ASSYSGGEQY

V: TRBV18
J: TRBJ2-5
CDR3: ASSPGLPQETQY

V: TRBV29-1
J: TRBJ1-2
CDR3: SVPGQGMNYGYT

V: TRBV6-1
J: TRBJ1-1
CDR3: ASSERENTEAF

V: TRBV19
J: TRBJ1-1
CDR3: ASRQTGLNTEAF

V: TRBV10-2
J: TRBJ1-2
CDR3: ASSELDGGFNYGYT